The source of this TCR beta chain is a study of T cell responses to AZD1222 COVID-19 vaccine. Study results and limitations: Sampled repertoires all dated from after the peak T cell response. It was only five to seven AZD1222 recipients who were seropositive at baseline. Spike-specific TCR breadth rose after two AZD1222 doses, and depth rose as well.

The method was immunoSEQ multiplex PCR; TCRdb's version includes in-frame clones alone and lacks a portion of them. The data hold some 120,000 clones, with 80% to 90% observed a single time. Comment on this clone: Its antigen is not identified.

The material sequenced was peripheral blood, taken on day 0 of AZD1222 vaccination. The receptor comes from an adult in good health.

The CDR3 reads CASSPLKVGEGANYGYTF. CDR3 in DNA: TGTGCCAGCTCACCCCTCAAGGTCGGTGAGGGGGCTAACTATGGCTACACCTTC. This chain links TRBV18 with TRBJ1-2; TRBD1 might be the D (6 bases). V dropped 3 bases and J dropped 0 bases, with 20 bases sitting between them. Germline assignment: CDR1 KGHSH and CDR2 LQKENI. The CDR3 length is 18 residues.